This record covers a single T cell receptor (beta chain). The antigen is not known. The data originate from a study of cytomegalovirus exposure and HLA in healthy donors. Study-wide background: Findings of an earlier analysis included under 140 million unique TCR beta sequences from 180 million or so T cells.

The primer mix had 60 Vbeta and 13 Jbeta primers. This table comes from immunoSEQ multiplex PCR, and its TCRdb copy is limited to in-frame clones, with some not included. Of tens of thousands of clones in the sample, around 77% were seen once. The CDR3 is 13 residues long. V lost 4 bases, J lost 4 bases, and 10 bases lay in between. Per the germline V gene, CDR1 is SEHNR and CDR2 is FQNEAQ (reference sequence). The study, taken as a whole, reports: Productive status was seen about 90% or about 30% of the time for most TCR beta V segments in an earlier analysis.

The sample comprised PBMCs. The chain couples TRBV7-9 to TRBJ1-1, with D possibly matching TRBD1 (5 bases). The receptor comes from a man aged 30-40 years in good health and CMV-seronegative. The CDR3 spells CASSSGGATEAFF. The DNA for the CDR3 is TGTGCCAGCAGCTCCGGGGGTGCCACTGAAGCTTTCTTT.